This TCR beta chain was retrieved from a study of T cells in Graves' hyperthyroidism and ophthalmopathy. J lost 7 bases, V lost 8 bases, and 20 bases had no gene match. Germline V gene sequence: CDR1 MNHEY, CDR2 SMNVEV (reference sequence). This CDR3 contains 18 residues. Findings and caveats of the study: Within blood appeared most thyroid clonotypes that had expanded above 0.001.

Researchers took RNA transcripts and amplified the TCR beta CDR3 regions from them. A set of HTBI primers served as the primers for a first-round RT-PCR of the TCR CDR3. One entry per CDR3 protein results from TCRdb running MiXCR on the multiplex PCR reads. Among about 200,000 distinct CDR3 sequences, roughly 17% were seen once, and the ten largest hold roughly 55%. Calling Graves' hyperthyroidism stable meant ophthalmopathy did not progress within 18 months. In this sample, this clonotype turned up a few times. What it binds is unknown. It may be a read error: a sequence one base away is much more abundant.

The TCR comes from a woman in her 50s with Graves' hyperthyroidism. The source material was blood. This rearrangement joins TRBV27 to TRBJ2-1; TRBD1 matches at 10 bases. The CDR3 region has the DNA TGTGCCAGCGCACGGGACAGGGGATTTCGGAGTGGTGGGAATGAGCAGTTCTTC. Translation gives CASARDRGFRSGGNEQFF.